Sequencing of this T cell receptor beta chain was carried out in a study of OX40 agonist ivuxolimab in advanced cancers. At the level of the whole study: Ivuxolimab was an agonistic, fully human IgG2 monoclonal antibody directed against OX40 (CD134), a costimulatory receptor. Intravenous ivuxolimab was administered to patients every 2 weeks at six dose levels: 0.01, 0.1, 0.3, 1.5, 3 and 10 mg/kg. Patients were allowed to have had prior anti-PD-1, anti-PD-L1 or anti-CTLA-4 therapy, and around two fifths of the dose-escalation patients had been treated with checkpoint inhibitors. Of the 50 or so patients in dose escalation, about 20 had hepatocellular carcinoma, some 15 had melanoma, 9 had renal cell carcinoma and 9 had head and neck cancer. Peripheral TCRbeta sequencing was intended to test whether TCR sequence diversity was altered and clonal T-cell expansion was caused by ivuxolimab. Partial responses were achieved by three dose-escalation patients, of whom one had hepatocellular carcinoma and two had cutaneous melanoma. The paper reports the monotherapy dose-escalation portion (N of about 50 patients) of the phase I ivuxolimab trial. A male proportion of roughly 80% and a mean age of 60 years, ranging from 23 to 79, were recorded for the dose-escalation cohort.

Genomic DNA was isolated from the sorted cells so that the TCRbeta CDR3 region could be sequenced. The immunoSEQ Assay was used to sequence the TCRbeta CDR3 regions. TCRdb limited this immuneACCESS table to in-frame rearrangements with V and J called. A share of clones is missing; checked studies link under half to unresolved V genes, and the rest is unexplained. The sample includes tens of thousands of clones, with roughly 92% observed a single time. The top ten constitute roughly 10% of the sample. Patients with autoimmune disease history or receiving systemic immunosuppression were excluded from the trial. Peripheral blood for TCR sequencing was collected from all dose cohorts at baseline, on cycle 4 day 1, and on cycle 7 day 1. The samples were drawn from a first-in-human, open-label, multicenter phase I dose-escalation trial of ivuxolimab. Adults with locally advanced or metastatic melanoma, renal cell, hepatocellular, or head and neck squamous cell carcinoma were enrolled in the trial. Before TCR sequencing, CD4+ and CD8+ T cells were separately sorted from peripheral blood.

The CDR3, from cysteine to phenylalanine, totals 14 residues. CDR3 DNA only is kept here, 42 bases in frame from base 1. From the germline V gene, CDR1 is WSHSY and CDR2 is SAAADI. After removal of 6 bases from V and 6 bases from J, the junction retains 9 bases not matched to a gene. This clone was seen only once. Its antigen is still unknown. There are no base qualities to consult, and no much larger clone falls within one base. Results and caveats for the whole study, not just this receptor: The antigen specificity of the peripheral T cells that underwent clonal expansion was not determined. At doses of 0.1 to 3.0 mg/kg, clonal expansion of both CD4+ and CD8+ blood T cells was observed from baseline to week 6. In partial responders in the 0.1-3.0 mg/kg groups, normalized peripheral clonal expansion was found to be among the lowest, especially among CD8+ T cells. On average, CD8+ T cells showed more expanded clones than CD4+ T cells after ivuxolimab. Low levels of normalized T-cell clonal expansion were also seen in some nonresponding patients.

This receptor was taken from an adult with an advanced solid tumor such as melanoma, head and neck, liver or kidney cancer. In this chain, TRBV10-2 is recombined with TRBJ2-3, and 7 junctional nucleotides match TRBD2. The sequencing used CD4+ or CD8+ T cells sorted from blood, collected in a trial of the OX40 agonist ivuxolimab. CDR3 sequence: CASRVGRGLDTQYF. The nucleotide sequence reads as follows: TGCGCCAGCAGAGTAGGGAGGGGCTTGGATACGCAGTATTTT.